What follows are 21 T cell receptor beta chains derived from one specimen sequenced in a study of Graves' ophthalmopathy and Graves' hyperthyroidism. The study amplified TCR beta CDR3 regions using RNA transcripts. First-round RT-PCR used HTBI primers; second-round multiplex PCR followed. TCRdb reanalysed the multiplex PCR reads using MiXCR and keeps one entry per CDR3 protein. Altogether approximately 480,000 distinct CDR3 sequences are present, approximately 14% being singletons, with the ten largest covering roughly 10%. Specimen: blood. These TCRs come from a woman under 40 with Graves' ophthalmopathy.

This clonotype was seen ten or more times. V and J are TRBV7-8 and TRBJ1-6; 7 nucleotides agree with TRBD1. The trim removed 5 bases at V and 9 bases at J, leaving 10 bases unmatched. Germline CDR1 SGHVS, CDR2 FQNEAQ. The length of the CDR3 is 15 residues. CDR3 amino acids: CASSGRDSGLSPLHF. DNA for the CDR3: TGTGCCAGCAGCGGCCGGGACAGCGGGCTTTCACCCCTCCACTTT.

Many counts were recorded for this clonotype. CDR3 region: CASSGSGTGAYEQYF. In nucleotides, the CDR3 is TGTGCCAGCAGTGGATCCGGGACAGGGGCCTACGAGCAGTACTTC. The chain uses TRBV28 and TRBJ2-7; 10 bases agree with TRBD1. The germline V gene has CDR1 MDHEN and CDR2 SYDVKM. Trimming removed 5 bases from V and 2 bases from J; junction bases left unmatched: 6. The CDR3 runs 15 residues. The variable domain in full, with the rest retrieved from reference TRBV28 and TRBJ2-7, is DVKVTQSSRYLVKRTGEKVFLECVQDMDHENMFWYRQDPGLGLRLIYFSYDVKMKEKGDIPEGYSVSREKKERFSLILESASTNQTSMYLCASSGSGTGAYEQYFGPGTRLTVT.

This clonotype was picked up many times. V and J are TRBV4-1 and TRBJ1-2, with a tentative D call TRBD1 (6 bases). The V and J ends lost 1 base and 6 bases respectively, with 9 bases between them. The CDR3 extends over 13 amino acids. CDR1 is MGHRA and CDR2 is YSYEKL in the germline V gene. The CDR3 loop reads CASSQGQVDGYTF. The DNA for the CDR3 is TGCGCCAGCAGCCAAGGACAGGTTGATGGCTACACCTTC.

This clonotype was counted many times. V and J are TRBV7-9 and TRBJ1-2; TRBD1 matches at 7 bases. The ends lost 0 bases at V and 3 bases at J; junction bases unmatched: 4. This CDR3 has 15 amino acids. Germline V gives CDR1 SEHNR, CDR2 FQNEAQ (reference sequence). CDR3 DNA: TGTGCCAGCAGCTTAGCTCCGACAGGGCACTATGGCTACACCTTC. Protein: CASSLAPTGHYGYTF.

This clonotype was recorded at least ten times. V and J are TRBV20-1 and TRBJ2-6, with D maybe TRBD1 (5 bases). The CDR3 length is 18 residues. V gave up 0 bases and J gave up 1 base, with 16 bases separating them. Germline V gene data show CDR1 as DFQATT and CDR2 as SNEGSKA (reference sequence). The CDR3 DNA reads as TGCAGTGCTAGAGATCTGACAGTTCCTTGGTCTGGGGCCAACGTCCTGACTTTC. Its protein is CSARDLTVPWSGANVLTF.

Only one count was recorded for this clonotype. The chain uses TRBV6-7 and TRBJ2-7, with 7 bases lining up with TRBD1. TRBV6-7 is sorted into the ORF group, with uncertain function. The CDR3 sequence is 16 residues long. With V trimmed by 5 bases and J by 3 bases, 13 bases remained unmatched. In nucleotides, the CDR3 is TGTGCCAGCAGTCTACACATCACAGGGGTCTTCTACGAGCAGTACTTC. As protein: CASSLHITGVFYEQYF.

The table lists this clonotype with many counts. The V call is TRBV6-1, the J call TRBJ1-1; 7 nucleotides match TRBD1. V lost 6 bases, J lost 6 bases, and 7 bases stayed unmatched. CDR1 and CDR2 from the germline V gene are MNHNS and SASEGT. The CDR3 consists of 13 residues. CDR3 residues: CASSIDRVAEAFF. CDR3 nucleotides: TGTGCCAGCAGCATTGACAGGGTAGCTGAAGCTTTCTTT.

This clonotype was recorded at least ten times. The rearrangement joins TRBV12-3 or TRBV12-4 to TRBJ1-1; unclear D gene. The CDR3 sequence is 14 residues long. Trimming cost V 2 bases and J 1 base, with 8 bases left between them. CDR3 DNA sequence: TGTGCCAGCAGTTTACCCGTGCGGAACACTGAAGCTTTCTTT. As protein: CASSLPVRNTEAFF.

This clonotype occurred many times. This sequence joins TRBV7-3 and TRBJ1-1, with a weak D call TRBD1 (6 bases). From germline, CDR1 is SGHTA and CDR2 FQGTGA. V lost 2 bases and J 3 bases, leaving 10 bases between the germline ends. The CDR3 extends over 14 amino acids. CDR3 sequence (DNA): TGTGCCAGCAGCTTACCACAGGGCCACACTGAAGCTTTCTTT. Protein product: CASSLPQGHTEAFF.

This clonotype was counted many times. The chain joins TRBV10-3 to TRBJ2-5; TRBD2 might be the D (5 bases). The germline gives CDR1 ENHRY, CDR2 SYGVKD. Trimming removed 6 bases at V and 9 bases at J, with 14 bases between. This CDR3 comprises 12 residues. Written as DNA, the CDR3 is TGTGCCATCAGCCAGCCCGACGGGGCCCAGTACTTC. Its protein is CAISQPDGAQYF.

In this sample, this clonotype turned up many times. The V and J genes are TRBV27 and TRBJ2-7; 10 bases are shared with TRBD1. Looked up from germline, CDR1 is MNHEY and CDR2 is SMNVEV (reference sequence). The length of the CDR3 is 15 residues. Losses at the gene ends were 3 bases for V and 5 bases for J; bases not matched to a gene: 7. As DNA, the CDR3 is TGTGCCAGCAGTTTGAATCGACAGGGGGCAAACGAGCAGTACTTC. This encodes CASSLNRQGANEQYF.

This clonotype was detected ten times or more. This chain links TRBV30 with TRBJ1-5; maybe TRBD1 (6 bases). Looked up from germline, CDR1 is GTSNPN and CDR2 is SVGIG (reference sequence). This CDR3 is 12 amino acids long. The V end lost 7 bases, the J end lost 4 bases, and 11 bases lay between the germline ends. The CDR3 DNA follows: TGTGCCTCCCGACAGGAAAATCAGCCCCAGCATTTT. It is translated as CASRQENQPQHF. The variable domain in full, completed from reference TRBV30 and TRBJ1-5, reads SQTIHQWPATLVQPVGSPLSLECTVEGTSNPNLYWYRQAAGRGLQLLFYSVGIGQISSEVPQNLSASRPQDRQFILSSKKLLLSDSGFYLCASRQENQPQHFGDGTRLSIL.

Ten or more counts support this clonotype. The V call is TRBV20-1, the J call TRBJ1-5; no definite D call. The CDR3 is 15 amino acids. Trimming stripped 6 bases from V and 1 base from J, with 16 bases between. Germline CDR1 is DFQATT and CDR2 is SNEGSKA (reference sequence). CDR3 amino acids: CSALTQSMSNQPQHF. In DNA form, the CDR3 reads TGCAGTGCCCTCACACAAAGTATGAGCAATCAGCCCCAGCATTTT.

CDR3: CASSRRQEGQPQHF. The CDR3 DNA reads TGTGCCAGCAGTCGAAGACAGGAAGGTCAGCCCCAGCATTTT. The chain employs TRBV12-3 or TRBV12-4 and TRBJ1-5; D may be TRBD1 (6 bases). V was pared by 5 bases and J by 6 bases, with 14 bases between. CDR3 length: 14 residues.

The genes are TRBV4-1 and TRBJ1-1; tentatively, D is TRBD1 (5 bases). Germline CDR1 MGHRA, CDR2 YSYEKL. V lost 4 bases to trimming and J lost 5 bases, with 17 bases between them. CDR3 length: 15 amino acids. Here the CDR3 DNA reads TGCGCCAGCAGCCGACTTGGTGGGGGTCGGACTGAAGCTTTCTTT. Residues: CASSRLGGGRTEAFF.

CDR3 bases: TGTGCCAGCAGTCCCCGGGGGCATACCTACGAGCAGTACTTC. Protein sequence: CASSPRGHTYEQYF. This rearrangement joins TRBV28 to TRBJ2-7; D tentatively fits TRBD1 or TRBD2 (6 bases each). V was trimmed by 5 bases and J by 2 bases, leaving 13 bases between them. The CDR3 contains 14 residues. CDR1 and CDR2 from the germline V gene are MDHEN and SYDVKM.

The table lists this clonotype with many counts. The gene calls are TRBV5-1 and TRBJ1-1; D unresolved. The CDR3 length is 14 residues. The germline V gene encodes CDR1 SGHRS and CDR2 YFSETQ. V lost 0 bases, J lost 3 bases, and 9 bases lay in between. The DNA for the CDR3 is TGCGCCAGCAGCTTGGGGCGAGGGTACACTGAAGCTTTCTTT. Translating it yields CASSLGRGYTEAFF.

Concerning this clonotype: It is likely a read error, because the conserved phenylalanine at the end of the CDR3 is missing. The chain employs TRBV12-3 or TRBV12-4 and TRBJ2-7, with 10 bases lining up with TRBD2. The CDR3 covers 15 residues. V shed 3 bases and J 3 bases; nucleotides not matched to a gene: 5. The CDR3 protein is CASSFDLAGGYEQYY. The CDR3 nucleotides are TGTGCCAGCAGTTTCGACTTAGCGGGGGGCTACGAGCAGTACTAC.

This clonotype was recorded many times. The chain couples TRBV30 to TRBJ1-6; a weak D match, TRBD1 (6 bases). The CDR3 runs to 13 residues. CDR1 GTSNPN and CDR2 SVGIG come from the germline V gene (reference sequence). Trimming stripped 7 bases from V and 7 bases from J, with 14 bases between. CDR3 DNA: TGTGCCTTGCGGGGACAAGAAAATTCACCCCTCCACTTT. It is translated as CALRGQENSPLHF.

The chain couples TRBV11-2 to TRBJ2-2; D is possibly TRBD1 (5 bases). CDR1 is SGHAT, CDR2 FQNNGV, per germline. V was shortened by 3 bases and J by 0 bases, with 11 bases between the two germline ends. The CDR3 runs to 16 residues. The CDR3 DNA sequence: TGTGCCAGCAGCTTCTTTAGGGGAACGAACACCGGGGAGCTGTTTTTT. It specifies CASSFFRGTNTGELFF.

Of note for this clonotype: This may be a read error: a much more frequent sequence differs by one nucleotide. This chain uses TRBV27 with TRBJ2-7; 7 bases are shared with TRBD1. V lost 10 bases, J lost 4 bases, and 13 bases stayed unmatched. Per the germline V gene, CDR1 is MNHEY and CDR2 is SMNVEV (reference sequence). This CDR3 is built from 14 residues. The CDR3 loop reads CAIGSGTAFYEQYF. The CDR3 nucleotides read TGTGCCATCGGTTCCGGGACAGCGTTTTACGAGCAGTACTTC.